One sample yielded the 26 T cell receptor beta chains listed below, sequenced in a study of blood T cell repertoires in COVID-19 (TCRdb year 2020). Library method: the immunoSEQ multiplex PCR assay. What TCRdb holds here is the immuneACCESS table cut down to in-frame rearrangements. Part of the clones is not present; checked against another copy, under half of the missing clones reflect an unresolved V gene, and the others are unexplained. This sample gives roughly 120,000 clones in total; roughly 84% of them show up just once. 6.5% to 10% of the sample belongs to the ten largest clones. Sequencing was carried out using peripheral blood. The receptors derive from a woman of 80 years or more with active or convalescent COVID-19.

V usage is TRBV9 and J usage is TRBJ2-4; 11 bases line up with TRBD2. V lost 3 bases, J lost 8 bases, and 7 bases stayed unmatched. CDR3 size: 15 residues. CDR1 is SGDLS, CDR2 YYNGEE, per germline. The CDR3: CASSASSGRKDIQYF. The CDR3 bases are TGTGCCAGCAGCGCCTCTAGCGGGAGGAAGGACATTCAGTACTTC.

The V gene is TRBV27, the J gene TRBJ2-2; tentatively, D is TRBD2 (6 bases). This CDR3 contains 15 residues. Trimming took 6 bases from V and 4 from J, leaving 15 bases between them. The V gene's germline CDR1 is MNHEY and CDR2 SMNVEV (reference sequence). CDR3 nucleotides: TGTGCCAGCAGCCCCCGGAGGGTGGGCACCGGGGAGCTGTTTTTT. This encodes CASSPRRVGTGELFF.

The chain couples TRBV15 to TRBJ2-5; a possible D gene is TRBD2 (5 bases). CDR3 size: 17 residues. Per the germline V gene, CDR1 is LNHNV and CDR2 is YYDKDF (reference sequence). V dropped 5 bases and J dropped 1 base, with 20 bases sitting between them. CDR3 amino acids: CATSSSGMRAPQETQYF. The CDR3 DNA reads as TGTGCCACCAGCTCCTCCGGTATGAGGGCCCCCCAAGAGACCCAGTACTTC. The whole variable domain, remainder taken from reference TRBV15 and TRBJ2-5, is DAMVIQNPRYQVTQFGKPVTLSCSQTLNHNVMYWYQQKSSQAPKLLFHYYDKDFNNEADTPDNFQSRRPNTSFCFLDIRSPGLGDTAMYLCATSSSGMRAPQETQYFGPGTRLLVL.

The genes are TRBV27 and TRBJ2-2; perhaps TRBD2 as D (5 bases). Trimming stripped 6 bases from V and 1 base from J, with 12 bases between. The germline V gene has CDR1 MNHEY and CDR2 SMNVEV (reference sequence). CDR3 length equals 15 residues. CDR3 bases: TGTGCCAGCAGCCCCGACTACCTGAACACCGGGGAGCTGTTTTTT. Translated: CASSPDYLNTGELFF.

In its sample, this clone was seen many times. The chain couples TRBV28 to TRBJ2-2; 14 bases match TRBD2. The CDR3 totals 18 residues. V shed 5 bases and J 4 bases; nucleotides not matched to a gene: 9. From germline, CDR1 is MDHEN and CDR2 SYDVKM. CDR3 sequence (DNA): TGTGCCAGCAGTACGGGACTAGCGGGAGAGGTTGGCACCGGGGAGCTGTTTTTT. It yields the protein CASSTGLAGEVGTGELFF.

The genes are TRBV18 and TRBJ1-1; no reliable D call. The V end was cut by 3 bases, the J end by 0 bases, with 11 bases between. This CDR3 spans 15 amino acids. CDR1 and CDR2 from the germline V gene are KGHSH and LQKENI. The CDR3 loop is CASSPREGMNTEAFF. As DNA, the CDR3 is TGTGCCAGCTCACCTCGGGAGGGCATGAACACTGAAGCTTTCTTT.

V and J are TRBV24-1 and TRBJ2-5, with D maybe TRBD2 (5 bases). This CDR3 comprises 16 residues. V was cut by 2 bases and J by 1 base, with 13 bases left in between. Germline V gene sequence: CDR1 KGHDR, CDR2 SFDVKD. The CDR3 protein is CATSDWSGLIQETQYF. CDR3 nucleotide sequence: TGTGCCACCAGTGATTGGTCCGGACTGATCCAAGAGACCCAGTACTTC.

The CDR3 DNA sequence: TGTGCCTGGAGTCTTGGGCCCGTCTCTGGAAACACCATATATTTT. It specifies CAWSLGPVSGNTIYF. The chain has TRBV30 and TRBJ1-3; D remains ambiguous. In germline, CDR1 is GTSNPN, CDR2 SVGIG (reference sequence). Deletions cut 2 bases from V and 0 bases from J, with 11 bases between. This CDR3 has 15 amino acids.

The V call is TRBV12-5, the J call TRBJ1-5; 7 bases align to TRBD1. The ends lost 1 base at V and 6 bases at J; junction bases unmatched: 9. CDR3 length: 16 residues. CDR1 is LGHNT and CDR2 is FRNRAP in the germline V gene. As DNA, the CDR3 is TGTGCTAGTGGTTTGGGACGACAGGGTCGGCGTCAGCCCCAGCATTTT. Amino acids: CASGLGRQGRRQPQHF.

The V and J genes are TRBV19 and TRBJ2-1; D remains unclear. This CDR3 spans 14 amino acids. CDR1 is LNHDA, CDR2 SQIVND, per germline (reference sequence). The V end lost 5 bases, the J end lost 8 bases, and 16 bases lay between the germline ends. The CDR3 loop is CASSLQRSSHEQFF. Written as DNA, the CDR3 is TGTGCCAGTAGTCTCCAAAGGAGTAGCCATGAGCAGTTCTTC.

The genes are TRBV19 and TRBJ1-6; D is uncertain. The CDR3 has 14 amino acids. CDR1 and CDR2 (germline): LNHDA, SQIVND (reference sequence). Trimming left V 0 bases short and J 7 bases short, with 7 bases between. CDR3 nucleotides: TGTGCCAGTAGTATAGAGGGCCGAAATTCACCCCTCCACTTT. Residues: CASSIEGRNSPLHF.

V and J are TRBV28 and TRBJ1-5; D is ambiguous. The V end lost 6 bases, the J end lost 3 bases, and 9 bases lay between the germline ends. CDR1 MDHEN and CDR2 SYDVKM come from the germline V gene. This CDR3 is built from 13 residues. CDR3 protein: CASRTVPNQPQHF. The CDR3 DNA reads TGTGCCAGCAGAACAGTGCCCAATCAGCCCCAGCATTTT.

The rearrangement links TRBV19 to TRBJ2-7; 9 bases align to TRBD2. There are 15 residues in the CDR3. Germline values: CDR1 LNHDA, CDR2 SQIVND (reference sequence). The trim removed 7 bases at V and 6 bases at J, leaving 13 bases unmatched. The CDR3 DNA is TGTGCCAGTAATTCTGTAGCGGGAGTTCTTGGCGAGCAGTACTTC. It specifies CASNSVAGVLGEQYF.

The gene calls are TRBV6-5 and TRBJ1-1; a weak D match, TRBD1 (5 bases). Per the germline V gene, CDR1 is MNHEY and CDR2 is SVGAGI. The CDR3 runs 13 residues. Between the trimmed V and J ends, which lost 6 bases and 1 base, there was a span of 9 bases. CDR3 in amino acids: CASRRQPNTEAFF. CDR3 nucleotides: TGTGCCAGCAGGCGACAGCCGAACACTGAAGCTTTCTTT.

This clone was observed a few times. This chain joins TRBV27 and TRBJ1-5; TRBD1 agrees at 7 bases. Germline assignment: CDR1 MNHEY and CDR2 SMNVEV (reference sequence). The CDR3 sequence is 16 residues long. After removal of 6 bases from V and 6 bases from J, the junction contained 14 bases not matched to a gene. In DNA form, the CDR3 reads TGTGCCAGCAGACCCCACACAGGGGAAATAGGTCAGCCCCAGCATTTT. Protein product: CASRPHTGEIGQPQHF.

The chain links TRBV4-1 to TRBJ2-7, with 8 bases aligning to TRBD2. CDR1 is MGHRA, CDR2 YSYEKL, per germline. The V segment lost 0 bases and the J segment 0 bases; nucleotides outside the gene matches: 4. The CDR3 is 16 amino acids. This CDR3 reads CASSQDLTSASYEQYF. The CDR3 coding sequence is TGCGCCAGCAGCCAAGACTTGACTAGCGCCTCCTACGAGCAGTACTTC.

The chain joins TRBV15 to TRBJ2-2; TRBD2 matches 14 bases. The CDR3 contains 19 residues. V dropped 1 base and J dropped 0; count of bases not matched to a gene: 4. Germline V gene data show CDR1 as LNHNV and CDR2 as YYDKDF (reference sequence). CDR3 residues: CATSRVLGLAGANTGELFF. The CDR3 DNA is TGTGCCACCAGCAGAGTTTTGGGACTAGCGGGGGCGAACACCGGGGAGCTGTTTTTT.

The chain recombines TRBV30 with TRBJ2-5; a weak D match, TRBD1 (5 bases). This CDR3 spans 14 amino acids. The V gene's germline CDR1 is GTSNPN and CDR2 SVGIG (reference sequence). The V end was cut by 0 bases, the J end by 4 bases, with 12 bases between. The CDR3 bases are TGTGCCTGGAGTGTAAGTCAGGGTTTAGAGACCCAGTACTTC. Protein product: CAWSVSQGLETQYF.

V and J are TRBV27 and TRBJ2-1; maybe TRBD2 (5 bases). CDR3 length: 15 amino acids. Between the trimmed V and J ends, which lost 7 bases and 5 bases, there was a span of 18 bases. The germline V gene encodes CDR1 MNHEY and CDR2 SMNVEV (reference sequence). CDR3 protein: CASTNVDRGNNEQFF. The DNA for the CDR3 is TGTGCCAGCACTAACGTCGATCGGGGAAACAATGAGCAGTTCTTC.

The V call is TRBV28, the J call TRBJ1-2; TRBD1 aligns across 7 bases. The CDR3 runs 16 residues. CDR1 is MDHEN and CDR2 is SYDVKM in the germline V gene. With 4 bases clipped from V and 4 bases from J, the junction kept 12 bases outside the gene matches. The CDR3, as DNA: TGTGCCAGCAGTTCGGCCCCCACGACAGGGAGCTATGGCTACACCTTC. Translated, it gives CASSSAPTTGSYGYTF.

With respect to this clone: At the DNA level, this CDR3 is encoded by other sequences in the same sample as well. The CDR3 DNA sequence: TGTGCCAGCAGGAGGGGGCCTCTCTACGAGCAGTACTTC. It translates to CASRRGPLYEQYF. The rearrangement uses TRBV6-5 and TRBJ2-7; 7 positions agree with TRBD1. V trimming: 6 bases; J trimming: 3 bases; junction bases outside the gene matches: 5. Germline loops: CDR1 MNHEY, CDR2 SVGAGI. The CDR3 runs 13 residues.

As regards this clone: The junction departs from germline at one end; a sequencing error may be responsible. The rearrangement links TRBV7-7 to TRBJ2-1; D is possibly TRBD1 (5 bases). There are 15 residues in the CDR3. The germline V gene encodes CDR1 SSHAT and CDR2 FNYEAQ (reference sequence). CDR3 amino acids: CASSLGRASINEQFF. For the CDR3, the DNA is TGTGCTAGCAGCTTAGGCAGGGCATCCATCAATGAGCAGTTCTTC.

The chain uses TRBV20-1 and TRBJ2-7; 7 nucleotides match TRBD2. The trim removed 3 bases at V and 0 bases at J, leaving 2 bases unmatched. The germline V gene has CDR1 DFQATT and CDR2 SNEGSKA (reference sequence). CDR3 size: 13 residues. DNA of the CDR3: TGCAGTGCTAGTGGCGGGAGCTCCTACGAGCAGTACTTC. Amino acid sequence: CSASGGSSYEQYF.

In DNA form, the CDR3 reads TGTGCCAGCTCCTTAGTCGGGAATGAGCAGTTCTTC. This codes for CASSLVGNEQFF. J is TRBJ2-1 and V is TRBV18; no definite D call. Germline V gene sequence: CDR1 KGHSH, CDR2 LQKENI. This CDR3 contains 12 residues. With 6 bases removed from V and 7 bases from J, the gap between germline ends came to 10 bases.

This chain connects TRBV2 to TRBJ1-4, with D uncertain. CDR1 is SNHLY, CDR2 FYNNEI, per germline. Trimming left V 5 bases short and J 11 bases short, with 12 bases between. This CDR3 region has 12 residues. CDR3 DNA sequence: TGTGCCAGCAGTCCCACCCTAGAGAAACTGTTTTTT. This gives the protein CASSPTLEKLFF.

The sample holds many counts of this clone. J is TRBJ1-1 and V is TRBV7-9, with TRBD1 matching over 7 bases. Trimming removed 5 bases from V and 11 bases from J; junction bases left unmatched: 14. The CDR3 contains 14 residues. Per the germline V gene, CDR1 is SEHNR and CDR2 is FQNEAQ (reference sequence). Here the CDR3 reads CASSQPNGQAGAFF. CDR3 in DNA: TGTGCCAGCAGCCAGCCTAACGGACAGGCCGGGGCTTTCTTT.